This T cell receptor beta chain was documented in a study of shared clonotypes between healthy human individuals. Study-level findings and limits: Non-shared clonotypes were found to have lower generation probabilities than the clonotypes that were shared by all four of the sorted-subset donors. The study found roughly 5% of naive CD4 clonotypes shared across four donors. Generally, naive subsets came out with larger estimated richness than memory subsets.

In the case of this clone: Its antigen is still unknown.

The donors, healthy adults who were HIV-negative, had experienced no recent acute infections or vaccinations. Trimming cost V 4 bases and J 4 bases; bases outside gene matches: 11. Per the germline V gene, CDR1 is SGDLS and CDR2 is YYNGEE. The CDR3 extends over 16 amino acids. Sequencing used immunoSEQ multiplex PCR; TCRdb keeps in-frame clones, though not all of them. Among 2 million to 3 million clones listed, around 90% were seen once. Source material: naive CD4+ T cells sorted from blood. As for subset: CD45RA+ positively selected. The chain recombines TRBV9 with TRBJ1-2; TRBD1 aligns across 9 bases. The clonotype originates from a man in his late teens or twenties in good health. The CDR3 sequence: CASSIGTGRGGYGYTF. As DNA, the CDR3 is TGTGCCAGCAGCATAGGGACAGGGAGGGGTGGCTATGGCTACACCTTC.